These T cell receptor beta chains were read from a single sample in a study of blood T cell repertoires in COVID-19. Clones were read by immunoSEQ multiplex PCR, and TCRdb kept only the in-frame ones, dropping some. The profile shows about 66,000 clones, around 88% of them singletons. The sequenced material came from peripheral blood. All receptors derive from an older woman with acute or convalescent COVID-19. Both conserved end residues are part of each CDR3. Each record gives: clone size, J gene, V gene, D gene, CDR3 protein, CDR3 DNA. D genes are given only for firm matches. Clone size is not always given. Where it is, it says once, few, many or a class for expanded clones.

NA | TRBJ1-2 | TRBV15 | TRBD1 | CATSREAGGGGYTF | TGTGCCACCAGCAGAGAGGCAGGGGGCGGTGGCTACACCTTC
NA | TRBJ2-7 | TRBV7-2 | TRBD2 | CASSSPGVAGAYEQYF | TGTGCCAGCAGCTCCCCGGGGGTAGCGGGAGCCTACGAGCAGTACTTC
NA | TRBJ2-1 | TRBV6-1 | NA | CASSEDPGSNEQFF | TGTGCCAGCAGTGAAGATCCGGGTAGTAATGAGCAGTTCTTC
NA | TRBJ1-6 | TRBV2 | TRBD1 | CASRGGQGESPLHF | TGTGCCAGCAGGGGGGGACAGGGGGAATCACCCCTCCACTTT
few | TRBJ1-1 | TRBV7-2 | NA | CASSLAGVTEAFF | TGTGCCAGCAGCTTAGCAGGGGTAACTGAAGCTTTCTTT
NA | TRBJ2-1 | TRBV24-1 | NA | CATSDTGNEQFF | TGTGCCACCAGTGATACAGGAAATGAGCAGTTCTTC
once | TRBJ1-5 | TRBV18 | NA | CASSPGINQPQHF | TGTGCCAGCTCACCCGGGATCAATCAGCCCCAGCATTTT
once | TRBJ1-1 | TRBV18 | NA | CASSFGQGSTEAFF | TGTGCCAGCTCCTTTGGGCAGGGATCCACTGAAGCTTTCTTT
once | TRBJ2-5 | TRBV12-5 | TRBD1 | CASGSTGGLETQYF | TGTGCTAGTGGTTCCACAGGGGGCTTAGAGACCCAGTACTTC
NA | TRBJ2-7 | TRBV7-2 | TRBD1 | CASSLGEGQGIQQYF | TGTGCCAGCAGCTTAGGTGAGGGACAGGGTATCCAGCAGTACTTC
NA | TRBJ2-5 | TRBV19 | TRBD1 | CASSIESRGQGWKTQYF | TGTGCCAGTAGTATAGAGTCTCGGGGACAGGGATGGAAGACCCAGTACTTC
NA | TRBJ2-5 | TRBV24-1 | TRBD2 | CATSDPGGQETQYF | TGTGCCACCAGTGACCCGGGAGGGCAAGAGACCCAGTACTTC
NA | TRBJ1-5 | TRBV7-2 | TRBD1 | CASSSGTGGGQPQHF | TGTGCCAGCAGCTCCGGGACAGGGGGCGGGCAGCCCCAGCATTTT
NA | TRBJ1-2 | TRBV28 | TRBD1 | CASAWVGGQGPGYTF | TGTGCCAGCGCCTGGGTAGGGGGACAGGGGCCAGGCTACACCTTC
once | TRBJ1-2 | TRBV5-5 | NA | CASSLDGLEGVGYTF | TGTGCCAGCAGCTTGGACGGATTGGAGGGAGTGGGCTACACCTTC
NA | TRBJ2-7 | TRBV3-1/TRBV3-2 | TRBD2 | CASSQAGTSGYEQYF | TGTGCCAGCAGCCAAGCCGGGACTAGCGGCTACGAGCAGTACTTC
NA | TRBJ2-2 | TRBV10-3 | TRBD1 | CAIGTGNTGELFF | TGTGCCATCGGGACAGGGAATACCGGGGAGCTGTTTTTT
NA | TRBJ1-1 | TRBV10-2 | NA | CASSDSRGTEAFF | TGCGCCAGCAGTGATAGCAGGGGCACTGAAGCTTTCTTT
NA | TRBJ1-5 | TRBV4-3 | NA | CASSQAYLGSLSNQPQHF | TGCGCCAGCAGCCAAGCGTACCTGGGCTCGCTTAGCAATCAGCCCCAGCATTTT
NA | TRBJ1-4 | TRBV9 | NA | CASSDPSGGVNEKLFF | TGTGCCAGCAGCGATCCTTCGGGAGGGGTTAATGAAAAACTGTTTTTT
NA | TRBJ1-2 | TRBV28 | TRBD1 | CASRDRAYGYTF | TGTGCCAGCAGGGACAGGGCTTATGGCTACACCTTC
NA | TRBJ1-1 | TRBV24-1 | TRBD1 | CATSDSAQGARAFF | TGTGCCACCAGTGATTCGGCGCAGGGGGCGCGAGCTTTCTTT
NA | TRBJ1-1 | TRBV20-1 | NA | CSARRDTEAFF | TGCAGTGCTCGCAGGGACACTGAAGCTTTCTTT
NA | TRBJ1-1 | TRBV6-5 | NA | CASARLGQGNTEAFF | TGTGCCAGCGCCCGCCTGGGGCAGGGCAACACTGAAGCTTTCTTT
NA | TRBJ2-7 | TRBV7-9 | NA | CASSFWTRGGYEQYF | TGTGCCAGCAGCTTTTGGACGCGAGGAGGCTACGAGCAGTACTTC
few | TRBJ1-5 | TRBV12-3/TRBV12-4 | NA | CASRIGSNQPQHF | TGTGCCAGCAGAATCGGTAGCAATCAGCCCCAGCATTTT
NA | TRBJ1-5 | TRBV27 | NA | CASSRYDAKTQHF | TGTGCCAGCAGTCGCTACGATGCGAAAACCCAGCATTTT